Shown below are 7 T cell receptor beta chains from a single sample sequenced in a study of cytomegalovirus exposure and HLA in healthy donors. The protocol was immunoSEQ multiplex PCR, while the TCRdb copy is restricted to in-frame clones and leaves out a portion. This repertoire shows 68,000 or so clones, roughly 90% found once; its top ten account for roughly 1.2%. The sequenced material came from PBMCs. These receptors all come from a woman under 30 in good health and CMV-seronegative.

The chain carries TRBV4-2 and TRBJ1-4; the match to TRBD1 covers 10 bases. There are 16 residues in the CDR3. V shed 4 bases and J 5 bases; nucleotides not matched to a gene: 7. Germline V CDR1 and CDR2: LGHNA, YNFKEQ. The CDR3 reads CASSPQRDRGNEKLFF. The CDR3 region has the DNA TGTGCCAGCAGCCCTCAAAGGGACAGGGGAAATGAAAAACTGTTTTTT.

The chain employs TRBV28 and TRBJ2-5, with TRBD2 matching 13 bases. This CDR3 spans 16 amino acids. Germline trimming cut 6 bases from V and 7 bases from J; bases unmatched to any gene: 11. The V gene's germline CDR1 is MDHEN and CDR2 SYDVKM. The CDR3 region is CASRPTGTSGERTQYF. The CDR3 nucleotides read TGTGCCAGCAGGCCGACCGGGACTAGCGGGGAGCGGACCCAGTACTTC.

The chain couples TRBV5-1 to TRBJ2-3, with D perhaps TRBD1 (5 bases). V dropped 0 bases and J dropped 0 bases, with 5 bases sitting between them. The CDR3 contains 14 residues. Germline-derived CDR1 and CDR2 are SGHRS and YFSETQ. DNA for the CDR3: TGCGCCAGCAGCTTGGCAGGGAGCACAGATACGCAGTATTTT. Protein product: CASSLAGSTDTQYF. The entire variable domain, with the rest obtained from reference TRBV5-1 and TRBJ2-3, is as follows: KAGVTQTPRYLIKTRGQQVTLSCSPISGHRSVSWYQQTPGQGLQFLFEYFSETQRNKGNFPGRFSGRQFSNSRSEMNVSTLELGDSALYLCASSLAGSTDTQYFGPGTRLTVL.

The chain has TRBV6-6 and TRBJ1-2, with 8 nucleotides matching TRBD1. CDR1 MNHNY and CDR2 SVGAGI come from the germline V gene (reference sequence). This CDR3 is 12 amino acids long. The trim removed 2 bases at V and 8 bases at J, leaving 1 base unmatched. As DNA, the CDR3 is TGTGCCAGCAGTTACGGACAGGGAGGCTACACCTTC. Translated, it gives CASSYGQGGYTF.

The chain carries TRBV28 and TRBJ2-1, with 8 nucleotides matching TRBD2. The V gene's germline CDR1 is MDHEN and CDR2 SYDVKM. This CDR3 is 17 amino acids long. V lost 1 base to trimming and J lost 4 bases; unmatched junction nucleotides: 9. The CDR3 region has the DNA TGTGCCAGCAGTTTATCTGGTAGCGGGGCCCCTTACAATGAGCAGTTCTTC. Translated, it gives CASSLSGSGAPYNEQFF. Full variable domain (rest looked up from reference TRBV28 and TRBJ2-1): DVKVTQSSRYLVKRTGEKVFLECVQDMDHENMFWYRQDPGLGLRLIYFSYDVKMKEKGDIPEGYSVSREKKERFSLILESASTNQTSMYLCASSLSGSGAPYNEQFFGPGTRLTVL.

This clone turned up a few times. CDR3 in amino acids: CASSGGPPDSLHF. The CDR3 DNA reads as TGTGCCAGCAGTGGGGGCCCCCCTGATTCCCTCCACTTT. The chain combines TRBV25-1 with TRBJ1-6; maybe TRBD1 (5 bases). The CDR3 runs 13 residues. In germline, CDR1 is MGHDK, CDR2 SYGVNS. Trimming removed 4 bases at V and 14 bases at J, with 15 bases between.

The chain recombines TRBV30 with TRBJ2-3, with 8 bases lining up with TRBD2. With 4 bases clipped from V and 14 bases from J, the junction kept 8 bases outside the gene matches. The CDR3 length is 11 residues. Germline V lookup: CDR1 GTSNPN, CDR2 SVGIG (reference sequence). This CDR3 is CAWNAAGAWYF. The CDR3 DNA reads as TGTGCCTGGAATGCAGCGGGGGCTTGGTATTTT.